The rows below give T cell receptor beta chains drawn from one sample of a study of blood T cell repertoires in COVID-19. Clones were read by immunoSEQ multiplex PCR, and TCRdb kept only the in-frame ones, dropping some. The sample consists of 75,000 to 90,000 clones, roughly nine tenths of them appearing once. Source material: peripheral blood. The receptors were sampled from a man between 50 and 59 years old with active or convalescent COVID-19. Each CDR3 is given with its conserved first and last residue. A D gene is named only where the DNA matches it firmly. A clone size is listed for some rows: how often the clone was seen (once, few, many), or a class if it is expanded.

16	TRBV3-1/TRBV3-2	.	TRBJ2-3	TRBD2	TGTGCCAGCAGCCCGGTCGGGGGGGCCGAAACAGATACGCAGTATTTT	CASSPVGGAETDTQYF
15	TRBV7-2	.	TRBJ1-1	.	TGTGCCAGCAGTCCTGAAACAGTTAAGAACACTGAAGCTTTCTTT	CASSPETVKNTEAFF
15	TRBV5-5	.	TRBJ1-6	.	TGTGCCAGCAGCTCCGGGTCCTCCTCAAATTCACCCCTCCACTTT	CASSSGSSSNSPLHF
15	TRBV3-1/TRBV3-2	.	TRBJ2-3	.	TGTGCCAGCAGCCAACCAGGGGCCGGCACAGATACGCAGTATTTT	CASSQPGAGTDTQYF
15	TRBV15	.	TRBJ2-7	.	TGTGCCACCAGCAGAGTGTTGGGGGCGGGCCACGAGCAGTACTTC	CATSRVLGAGHEQYF
16	TRBV5-1	.	TRBJ2-3	TRBD2	TGCGCCAGCAGCATCGGTAGCGGGGGGTTGGCAGATACGCAGTATTTT	CASSIGSGGLADTQYF
13	TRBV19	.	TRBJ1-5	.	TGTGCCAGTAGTTCCTTTAGCAATCAGCCCCAGCATTTT	CASSSFSNQPQHF
19	TRBV10-1	.	TRBJ2-2	TRBD1	TGCGCCAGCAGTGGGGGGACAGGGGGGACGTCGAGCGGCGTCGGGGAGCTGTTTTTT	CASSGGTGGTSSGVGELFF
14	TRBV19	.	TRBJ1-5	.	TGTGCCAGTAGTATAACCCGAACATCTCAGCCCCAGCATTTT	CASSITRTSQPQHF
12	TRBV24-1	.	TRBJ1-1	.	TGTGCCACCAGCCTCGGGGGGACTGAAGCTTTCTTT	CATSLGGTEAFF
13	TRBV29-1	.	TRBJ1-1	TRBD1	TGCAGCGTGGGGGACAGGGCAAACACTGAAGCTTTCTTT	CSVGDRANTEAFF
14	TRBV3-1/TRBV3-2	.	TRBJ1-6	.	TGTGCCAGCAGCCAAGAGGGCCAGCTCTTCACCCTCCACTTT	CASSQEGQLFTLHF
15	TRBV5-6	.	TRBJ2-1	TRBD2	TGTGCCAGCAGCGCCCCCGGACGGGAGGGCAATGAGCAGTTCTTC	CASSAPGREGNEQFF
17	TRBV4-3	.	TRBJ1-3	.	TGCGCCAGCAGCCAAGATGGCAGGGGAAACTCTGGAAACACCATATATTTT	CASSQDGRGNSGNTIYF
15	TRBV10-3	.	TRBJ1-1	.	TGTGCCATCAGTGAGGACGGGGTGCCGGGCACTGAAGCTTTCTTT	CAISEDGVPGTEAFF
14	TRBV18	.	TRBJ2-2	.	TGTGCCAGCTCACCGGGACAGAACACCGGGGAGCTGTTTTTT	CASSPGQNTGELFF
15	TRBV19	.	TRBJ1-1	.	TGTGCCAGTAGTATCCCCGGGACACTGAACACTGAAGCTTTCTTT	CASSIPGTLNTEAFF
13	TRBV7-9	.	TRBJ2-2	.	TGTGCCAGCAGCCCGCAGGGTACCGGGGAGCTGTTTTTT	CASSPQGTGELFF
16	TRBV19	.	TRBJ2-3	.	TGTGCCAGTAGTATTAATCCAGGGGGAGGCGCAGATACGCAGTATTTT	CASSINPGGGADTQYF
12	TRBV6-5	.	TRBJ2-2	.	TGTGCCAGCAGTACTAGATTCGGGGAGCTGTTTTTT	CASSTRFGELFF
12	TRBV29-1	.	TRBJ1-1	TRBD1	TGCAGCGTGGGGACAGGTACCACTGAAGCTTTCTTT	CSVGTGTTEAFF
10	TRBV29-1	.	TRBJ2-3	.	TGCAGCGTGACGGAGGATACGCAGTATTTT	CSVTEDTQYF
14	TRBV27	.	TRBJ1-1	.	TGTGCCAGCAGTTTACAGACAGGGAACACTGAAGCTTTCTTT	CASSLQTGNTEAFF
14	TRBV25-1	.	TRBJ1-2	.	TGTGCCAGCTATGCAGGGCGGGGAATAGGTGGCTACACCTTC	CASYAGRGIGGYTF
16	TRBV7-8	.	TRBJ2-2	.	TGTGCCAGCAGCTTGAACGGGGGGCCACAGACCGGGGAGCTGTTTTTT	CASSLNGGPQTGELFF
16	TRBV9	.	TRBJ2-3	TRBD1	TGTGCCAGCAGCGTAGGCCGGGACAGGGCCACAGATACGCAGTATTTT	CASSVGRDRATDTQYF
14	TRBV9	.	TRBJ1-2	.	TGTGCCAGCAGCCTTCAACAGGGCGGATATGGCTACACCTTC	CASSLQQGGYGYTF
14	TRBV4-3	.	TRBJ2-7	.	TGCGCCAGCAGCCCCGGGGGAAAAGCCTACGAGCAGTACTTC	CASSPGGKAYEQYF
19	TRBV28	.	TRBJ1-5	.	TGTGCCAGCAGTTTACGGACTTACAGAGGGAAGTATAGCAATCAGCCCCAGCATTTT	CASSLRTYRGKYSNQPQHF
15	TRBV2	.	TRBJ2-1	TRBD2	TGTGCCAGCAGGAGGGGGACTAGCGGGGACCTAGGGCAGTTCTTC	CASRRGTSGDLGQFF
16	TRBV28	.	TRBJ1-1	.	TGTGCCAGCAGTCCTCCTCGGACATTCATGAACACTGAAGCTTTCTTT	CASSPPRTFMNTEAFF
15	TRBV9	.	TRBJ2-4	TRBD2	TGTGCCAGCAGCGTAGATACTAGCGACAAAAACATTCAGTACTTC	CASSVDTSDKNIQYF
14	TRBV2	.	TRBJ2-5	TRBD2	TGTGCCAGCAGGCCGGACTGGGGGGGAGAGACCCAGTACTTC	CASRPDWGGETQYF
13	TRBV28	.	TRBJ1-2	.	TGTGCCAGCAGTTCCGGAGCGAACTATGGCTACACCTTC	CASSSGANYGYTF
16	TRBV28	.	TRBJ1-4	TRBD1	TGTGCCAGCAGCCCGGGACAGGGGGCCGGATATGAAAAACTGTTTTTT	CASSPGQGAGYEKLFF
15	TRBV6-5	once	TRBJ2-3	TRBD1	TGTGCCAGCAGTTCCAGACAGGGTGGGGCAGATACGCAGTATTTT	CASSSRQGGADTQYF
13	TRBV10-1	.	TRBJ1-2	.	TGCGCCAGCAGTTCCACAGCTAACTATGGCTACACCTTC	CASSSTANYGYTF
14	TRBV6-4	once	TRBJ2-1	TRBD1	TGTGCCAGCAGTGACTCGGGGACAGGGAATGAGCAGTTCTTC	CASSDSGTGNEQFF
11	TRBV29-1	.	TRBJ1-3	.	TGCAGCGCCCTAGTCAACTCCGGCATATATTTT	CSALVNSGIYF
15	TRBV11-3	.	TRBJ2-3	TRBD1	TGTGCCAGCAGCCCCGGACAGGGGGCCACAGATACGCAGTATTTT	CASSPGQGATDTQYF
15	TRBV10-3	.	TRBJ2-7	.	TGTGCCATCAGTGAGTCGTTGGGACTTTATTACGAGCAGTACTTC	CAISESLGLYYEQYF
13	TRBV7-9	.	TRBJ1-6	.	TGTGCCAGCAGCCCAAACAGGGATTCACCCCTCCACTTT	CASSPNRDSPLHF
17	TRBV5-4	.	TRBJ1-4	.	TGTGCCAGCAGCTTGGCTAACGGAGGGGGGGTAGGTGAAAAACTGTTTTTT	CASSLANGGGVGEKLFF
18	TRBV19	few	TRBJ1-6	.	TGTGCCAGTAGTATAACCGACGCCAGGGCAGGGTGGAATTCACCCCTCCACTTT	CASSITDARAGWNSPLHF
13	TRBV5-4	.	TRBJ2-1	TRBD1	TGTGCCAGCAGCCTACAGGGGGGCAATGAGCAGTTCTTC	CASSLQGGNEQFF
13	TRBV6-6	once	TRBJ2-3	.	TGTGCCAGCAAAATAGGGGCGATAGATACGCAGTATTTT	CASKIGAIDTQYF
10	TRBV27	.	TRBJ1-3	.	TGTGCCAGGCCTGGAGGCACCATATATTTT	CARPGGTIYF
14	TRBV6-5	.	TRBJ1-2	TRBD1	TGTGCCAGCAACAACCGGGACAGTAACTATGGCTACACCTTC	CASNNRDSNYGYTF
14	TRBV5-1	.	TRBJ2-3	.	TGCGCCAGCAGCTTTTCCCAGGTCACAGATACGCAGTATTTT	CASSFSQVTDTQYF
13	TRBV12-3/TRBV12-4	.	TRBJ1-2	.	TGTGCCAGCACCAGAGGACACAACTATGGCTACACCTTC	CASTRGHNYGYTF
14	TRBV6-5	.	TRBJ2-3	.	TGTGCCAGCAGTTACCAATACAGGGAAGGTACGCAGTATTTT	CASSYQYREGTQYF
15	TRBV7-9	few	TRBJ2-1	TRBD2	TGTGCCAGCAGCTTAGACGGGGGGTCATACAATGAGCAGTTCTTC	CASSLDGGSYNEQFF
17	TRBV14	.	TRBJ2-4	TRBD2	TGTGCCAGCAGCCCCATCCTAACTATAGCGGGGCAAAACATTCAGTACTTC	CASSPILTIAGQNIQYF
13	TRBV19	.	TRBJ2-5	TRBD2	TGTGCCAGTAGTGATAGCGGGAAAGAGACCCAGTACTTC	CASSDSGKETQYF
13	TRBV7-8	few	TRBJ2-5	.	TGTGCCAGCAGCCCCCAGGGGAAAGAGACCCAGTACTTC	CASSPQGKETQYF
14	TRBV2	.	TRBJ1-2	.	TGTGCCAGCACCACCCAGGTTACGGGATATGGCTACACCTTC	CASTTQVTGYGYTF
14	TRBV5-4	once	TRBJ2-1	.	TGTGCCAGCAGCTTGAGGGGCATTCACAATGAACAGTTCTTC	CASSLRGIHNEQFF
14	TRBV5-1	once	TRBJ2-5	.	TGCGCCAGCACCACGGGGGAACTACAAGAGACCCAGTACTTC	CASTTGELQETQYF
15	TRBV10-3	.	TRBJ1-5	TRBD1	TGTGCCATCAGCCGGGACAGGGGGCCTGATCAGCCCCAGCATTTT	CAISRDRGPDQPQHF